This T cell receptor beta chain is drawn from a study of beta chain features in type 1 diabetes. The ends were cut back, 7 bases at V and 0 bases at J, with 16 bases in the middle. The CDR3 runs to 16 residues. Germline V gene data show CDR1 as SNHLY and CDR2 as FYNNEI. Stem cell-like memory, regulatory, central memory and naive CD4+ cells were sorted via CD45RO/CCR7/CD25/CD127/CD95/CD27. All of the isolated RNA was reverse transcribed, so expressed TCRB transcripts were sequenced. Libraries were prepared by immunoSEQ multiplex PCR; TCRdb keeps only in-frame clonotypes and omits some of them. The sample records 240,000 or so clones, 25% to 30% being singletons.

Sequenced material: central memory CD4+ T cells from blood. The rearrangement uses TRBV2 and TRBJ2-1; the D gene is possibly TRBD2 (6 bases). The sequence was obtained from a man aged 25 to 45 in good health. The CDR3 spells CASKLATSSSYNEQFF. CDR3 sequence (DNA): TGTGCCAGCAAACTAGCCACCTCTAGCTCCTACAATGAGCAGTTCTTC.